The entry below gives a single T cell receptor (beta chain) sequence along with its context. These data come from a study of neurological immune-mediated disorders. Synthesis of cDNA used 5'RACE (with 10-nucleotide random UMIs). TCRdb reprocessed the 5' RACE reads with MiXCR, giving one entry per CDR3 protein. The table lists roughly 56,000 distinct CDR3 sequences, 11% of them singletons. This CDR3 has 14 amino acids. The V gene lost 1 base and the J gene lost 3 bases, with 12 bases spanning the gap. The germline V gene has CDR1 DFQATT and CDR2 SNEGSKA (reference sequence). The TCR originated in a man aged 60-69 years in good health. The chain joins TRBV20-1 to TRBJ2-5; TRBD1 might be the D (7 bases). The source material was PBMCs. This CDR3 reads CSARVPRGEETQYF. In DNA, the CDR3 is TGCAGTGCTAGAGTCCCCAGGGGGGAAGAGACCCAGTACTTC.